Below are 28 T cell receptor beta chains sequenced from a single sample in a study of regulatory T cells in long-lasting Graves disease. Investigators prepared the TCR beta libraries by applying iRepertoire HTBI primers and Arm-PCR of CDR3 regions. In TCRdb, the multiplex PCR reads were re-called with MiXCR into one record per CDR3 protein. The sample lists approximately 360,000 distinct CDR3 sequences, around 11% occurring once. Time point meaning: newly diagnosed GD, antithyroid drugs for less than 3 months. Construction of the TCR library relied on RNA isolated from PBMCs. The data were also submitted as part of a second study, on T cells in Graves' hyperthyroidism and ophthalmopathy.

The starting material was peripheral blood mononuclear cells (PBMCs), obtained at new diagnosis, from a patient treated with antithyroid drugs. These receptor sequences come from a young woman with Graves disease.

Ten or more counts support this clonotype. The chain combines TRBV7-9 with TRBJ2-7; 8 bases map to TRBD1. Germline trimming cut 5 bases from V and 3 bases from J; bases unmatched to any gene: 12. CDR1 and CDR2 from the germline V gene are SEHNR and FQNEAQ (reference sequence). The CDR3 length is 16 residues. The CDR3 DNA reads TGTGCCAGCAGCCCCAGTTACGGACAGGGATTCTACGAGCAGTACTTC. Amino acids: CASSPSYGQGFYEQYF.

The chain couples TRBV27 to TRBJ2-1, with 10 bases matching TRBD2. The V and J ends lost 4 bases and 1 base, in that order; junction bases with no gene match: 4. This CDR3 comprises 16 residues. Looked up from germline, CDR1 is MNHEY and CDR2 is SMNVEV (reference sequence). CDR3 nucleotide sequence: TGTGCCAGCAGTTCCAGACTAGCGGGTTCCTACAATGAGCAGTTCTTC. The encoded protein is CASSSRLAGSYNEQFF.

This clonotype was observed at least ten times. V and J are TRBV6-5 and TRBJ2-3; a possible D gene is TRBD2 (7 bases). Germline loops: CDR1 MNHEY, CDR2 SVGAGI. V gave up 4 bases and J gave up 0 bases, with 26 bases separating them. The CDR3 is 20 amino acids. The CDR3 reads CASSCLIRTGGYLSTDTQYF. DNA of the CDR3: TGTGCCAGCAGTTGTCTCATTCGGACGGGGGGCTATTTGAGCACAGATACGCAGTATTTT.

This clonotype was counted at least ten times. CDR3: CSAESGGRTDTQYF. In DNA, the CDR3 is TGCAGTGCTGAGAGCGGGGGCCGCACAGATACGCAGTATTTT. The chain is built from TRBV20-1 and TRBJ2-3; 8 positions match TRBD2. The CDR3 has 14 amino acids. The junction had 5 bases not matched to a gene; V was cut back by 5 bases and J by 1 base. CDR1 DFQATT and CDR2 SNEGSKA come from the germline V gene (reference sequence).

This clonotype has at least ten counts. The rearrangement uses TRBV7-2 and TRBJ1-5; perhaps TRBD1 as D (5 bases). The germline V gene has CDR1 SGHTA and CDR2 FQGNSA. The CDR3 loop spans 15 amino acids. Trimming stripped 3 bases from V and 4 bases from J, with 13 bases between. CDR3 region: CASSLVVGGNQPQHF. The CDR3 nucleotides read TGTGCCAGCAGCTTGGTCGTCGGGGGAAATCAGCCCCAGCATTTT. The full variable domain, completed using reference TRBV7-2 and TRBJ1-5, is GAGVSQSPSNKVTEKGKDVELRCDPISGHTALYWYRQSLGQGLEFLIYFQGNSAPDKSGLPSDRFSAERTGGSVSTLTIQRTQQEDSAVYLCASSLVVGGNQPQHFGDGTRLSIL.

In its sample, this clonotype was seen many times. The rearrangement uses TRBV20-1 and TRBJ1-1; D remains unclear. Trimming took 5 bases from V and 1 from J, leaving 20 bases between them. The CDR3 is 16 amino acids. The germline gives CDR1 DFQATT, CDR2 SNEGSKA (reference sequence). This CDR3 reads CSARSPARIENTEAFF. Here the CDR3 DNA reads TGCAGTGCTCGTTCGCCCGCGAGGATTGAGAACACTGAAGCTTTCTTT.

The chain combines TRBV5-1 with TRBJ2-5, with 9 bases fitting TRBD2. Looked up from germline, CDR1 is SGHRS and CDR2 is YFSETQ. Trimming took 1 base from V and 4 from J; bases not matched to a gene: 8. The CDR3 totals 16 residues. The CDR3: CASSLSAGGAGETQYF. For the CDR3, the DNA is TGCGCCAGCAGCTTGAGCGCGGGGGGGGCCGGAGAGACCCAGTACTTC.

This clonotype has ten or more counts. The V call is TRBV9, the J call TRBJ2-1, with 8 bases lining up with TRBD1. The CDR3 is 16 amino acids. CDR1 and CDR2 (germline): SGDLS, YYNGEE. V was pared by 0 bases and J by 0 bases, with 2 bases of the junction left unmatched. The CDR3 is CASSVVGQGSYNEQFF. CDR3 DNA: TGTGCCAGCAGCGTAGTAGGACAGGGCTCCTACAATGAGCAGTTCTTC.

This clonotype was seen repeatedly, ten times or more. The chain has TRBV20-1 and TRBJ2-7; a weak D match, TRBD1 (5 bases). CDR1 is DFQATT, CDR2 SNEGSKA, per germline (reference sequence). V lost 1 base, J lost 6 bases, and 10 bases lay in between. The CDR3 length is 12 residues. The CDR3 nucleotides are TGCAGTGCTAGAGTAACCAGGGCCGAGCAGTACTTC. Protein sequence: CSARVTRAEQYF.

This clonotype was picked up many times. The rearrangement uses TRBV2 and TRBJ1-2, with TRBD1 identical over 8 bases. The germline CDR1 and CDR2 sequences are SNHLY and FYNNEI. This CDR3 spans 14 amino acids. The V segment lost 4 bases and the J segment 2 bases; nucleotides outside the gene matches: 3. In DNA, the CDR3 is TGTGCCAGCAGTGGAACAGGGGGGAACTATGGCTACACCTTC. Residues: CASSGTGGNYGYTF.

This clonotype occurred a few times. CDR3 residues: CAIRPPQGGFYGYTF. The CDR3 region has the DNA TGTGCCATCAGGCCCCCCCAGGGAGGGTTCTATGGCTACACCTTC. The rearrangement joins TRBV10-3 to TRBJ1-2; TRBD1 is a possible D gene (5 bases). Germline CDR1 is ENHRY and CDR2 is SYGVKD. The CDR3 spans 15 residues. The V gene lost 6 bases and the J gene lost 4 bases, with 18 bases spanning the gap.

V and J are TRBV15 and TRBJ2-6; D is possibly TRBD1 or TRBD2 (5 bases each). V was cut by 1 base and J by 0 bases, with 13 bases left in between. Germline V lookup: CDR1 LNHNV, CDR2 YYDKDF (reference sequence). This CDR3 has 18 amino acids. The CDR3 loop is CATSRGWGKISGANVLTF. In DNA form, the CDR3 reads TGTGCCACCAGCAGAGGGTGGGGGAAGATCTCTGGGGCCAACGTCCTGACTTTC. Full variable domain (remainder filled in from reference TRBV15 and TRBJ2-6): DAMVIQNPRYQVTQFGKPVTLSCSQTLNHNVMYWYQQKSSQAPKLLFHYYDKDFNNEADTPDNFQSRRPNTSFCFLDIRSPGLGDTAMYLCATSRGWGKISGANVLTFGAGSRLTVL.

This clonotype was recorded at least ten times. The V gene is TRBV12-3 or TRBV12-4, the J gene TRBJ2-2; D gene uncertain. V was cut by 6 bases and J by 6 bases, with 11 bases left in between. This CDR3 is 13 amino acids long. In nucleotides, the CDR3 is TGTGCCAGCAGCCCCCCAGTTGCCGGGGAGCTGTTTTTT. Amino acid sequence: CASSPPVAGELFF.

This clonotype was detected ten times or more. The chain couples TRBV7-8 to TRBJ1-3, with D hard to call. The germline V gene has CDR1 SGHVS and CDR2 FQNEAQ. Between the trimmed V and J ends, which lost 4 bases and 4 bases, there was a span of 20 bases. This CDR3 region has 17 residues. CDR3 in amino acids: CASSSPARGVRGNTIYF. The CDR3 nucleotides are TGTGCCAGCAGCTCGCCCGCTCGCGGGGTGAGAGGAAACACCATATATTTT.

This clonotype has at least ten counts. The J gene is TRBJ1-5, the V gene TRBV28; the match to TRBD1 covers 7 bases. V lost 6 bases to trimming and J lost 3 bases; unmatched junction nucleotides: 5. The CDR3 totals 14 residues. CDR1 and CDR2 from the germline V gene are MDHEN and SYDVKM. CDR3 sequence: CASSYGTVNQPQHF. The CDR3 region has the DNA TGTGCCAGCAGCTACGGGACAGTCAATCAGCCCCAGCATTTT.

At least ten counts were recorded for this clonotype. The chain recombines TRBV7-2 with TRBJ1-2; no clear D. V was pared by 3 bases and J by 9 bases, with 14 bases between. There are 13 residues in the CDR3. Germline V gene data show CDR1 as SGHTA and CDR2 as FQGNSA. DNA of the CDR3: TGTGCCAGCAGCTTTGATCAGGAGAGGAGCTACACCTTC. This translates into CASSFDQERSYTF.

This clonotype has just a few counts. This chain joins TRBV18 and TRBJ1-6, with D possibly being TRBD1 (5 bases). The CDR3 has 17 amino acids. In germline, CDR1 is KGHSH, CDR2 LQKENI. V was clipped by 0 bases and J by 4 bases, with 13 bases between them. As DNA, the CDR3 is TGTGCCAGCTCACCACCGGAGGGGAGGAGATATAATTCACCCCTCCACTTT. This translates into CASSPPEGRRYNSPLHF. Supplemented by reference TRBV18 and TRBJ1-6, the full variable domain reads NAGVMQNPRHLVRRRGQEARLRCSPMKGHSHVYWYRQLPEEGLKFMVYLQKENIIDESGMPKERFSAEFPKEGPSILRIQQVVRGDSAAYFCASSPPEGRRYNSPLHFGNGTRLTVT.

At least ten counts were recorded for this clonotype. This chain connects TRBV25-1 to TRBJ2-5, with D possibly being TRBD1 (5 bases). The CDR3 runs to 13 residues. Between the trimmed V and J ends, which lost 7 bases and 0 bases, there was a span of 9 bases. Germline CDR1 and CDR2: MGHDK and SYGVNS. For the CDR3, the DNA is TGTGCCAGCAAAGACAGCAACCAAGAGACCCAGTACTTC. Translated, it gives CASKDSNQETQYF.

This clonotype occurred a few times. This sequence joins TRBV20-1 and TRBJ1-5; 9 bases are shared with TRBD1. The CDR3 covers 16 residues. The J segment lost 4 bases and the V segment lost 5 bases, leaving 12 bases of the junction unmatched. Germline V gene lookup returns CDR1 DFQATT and CDR2 SNEGSKA (reference sequence). The CDR3 nucleotides are TGCAGTGCTCCCAAGCCCCCTGGACAGGGGAATCAGCCCCAGCATTTT. It encodes CSAPKPPGQGNQPQHF.

This clonotype has at least ten counts. This sequence joins TRBV27 and TRBJ2-7; a weak D match, TRBD2 (5 bases). Looked up from germline, CDR1 is MNHEY and CDR2 is SMNVEV (reference sequence). V dropped 0 bases and J dropped 2 bases, with 11 bases sitting between them. CDR3 size: 15 residues. CDR3 residues: CASSLSGESTYEQYF. CDR3 DNA sequence: TGTGCCAGCAGTTTATCTGGGGAGAGTACCTACGAGCAGTACTTC.

This clonotype was recorded at least ten times. The gene calls are TRBV29-1 and TRBJ1-1; D is unresolved. CDR3 length: 10 residues. Germline V gene sequence: CDR1 SQVTM, CDR2 ANQGSEA. V was clipped by 7 bases and J by 2 bases, with 5 bases between them. The CDR3 DNA sequence: TGCAGCGCGACCAACACTGAAGCTTTCTTT. Its translation: CSATNTEAFF.

This chain uses TRBV6-1 with TRBJ2-3; no clear D. V was shortened by 6 bases and J by 3 bases, with 16 bases between the two germline ends. The CDR3 loop spans 15 amino acids. The germline V gene has CDR1 MNHNS and CDR2 SASEGT. CDR3 region: CASSLFGPGTDTQYF. The CDR3 DNA is TGTGCCAGCAGCCTCTTCGGCCCTGGAACAGATACGCAGTATTTT.

This clonotype has ten or more counts. The chain joins TRBV6-1 to TRBJ2-7; weak D call: TRBD2 (6 bases). Germline loops: CDR1 MNHNS, CDR2 SASEGT. V lost 3 bases to trimming and J lost 4 bases, with 13 bases between them. The CDR3 sequence is 14 residues long. CDR3 coding DNA: TGTGCCAGCAGTGAGAAATTAGCGGTTTACGAGCAGTACTTC. As protein: CASSEKLAVYEQYF.

This sequence joins TRBV28 and TRBJ1-5; D might be TRBD1 (5 bases). Germline values: CDR1 MDHEN, CDR2 SYDVKM. CDR3 length: 13 residues. V lost 6 bases to trimming and J lost 3 bases, with 9 bases between them. CDR3 amino acids: CASRGGANQPQHF. CDR3 coding DNA: TGTGCCAGCAGAGGAGGGGCCAATCAGCCCCAGCATTTT.

Comment on this clonotype: Given a far larger clone just one base away, this is likely a sequencing read error. The V gene is TRBV28, the J gene TRBJ2-3; TRBD2 might be the D (5 bases). The J call could be wrong; TRBJ2-7 is a better fit for the DNA end. The CDR3 loop spans 14 amino acids. Germline V gene lookup returns CDR1 MDHEN and CDR2 SYDVKM. CDR3 nucleotide sequence: TGTGCCAGCAGTTTGAACCTAGCCGACTACAAGCAGTACTTC. Translation: CASSLNLADYKQYF.

This clonotype was detected many times. V gene TRBV19 combines with J gene TRBJ2-3; D call uncertain. Germline loops: CDR1 LNHDA, CDR2 SQIVND (reference sequence). The length of the CDR3 is 14 residues. Trimming removed 5 bases from V and 0 bases from J, with 9 bases in between. CDR3 protein: CASSLAYSTDTQYF. As DNA, the CDR3 is TGTGCCAGTAGTTTGGCGTATAGCACAGATACGCAGTATTTT. Variable domain in full (rest from reference TRBV19 and TRBJ2-3): DGGITQSPKYLFRKEGQNVTLSCEQNLNHDAMYWYRQDPGQGLRLIYYSQIVNDFQKGDIAEGYSVSREKKESFPLTVTSAQKNPTAFYLCASSLAYSTDTQYFGPGTRLTVL.

This clonotype showed up just a few times. The rearrangement joins TRBV5-1 to TRBJ2-2, with TRBD2 as a possible D gene (6 bases). The CDR3 has 18 amino acids. Between the trimmed V and J ends, which lost 0 bases and 3 bases, there was a span of 18 bases. Germline assignment: CDR1 SGHRS and CDR2 YFSETQ. The CDR3 protein is CASSLVPIEGRYTGELFF. The CDR3 coding sequence is TGCGCCAGCAGCTTGGTCCCTATAGAGGGGAGGTACACCGGGGAGCTGTTTTTT. Full variable domain (outside the CDR3, taken from reference TRBV5-1 and TRBJ2-2): KAGVTQTPRYLIKTRGQQVTLSCSPISGHRSVSWYQQTPGQGLQFLFEYFSETQRNKGNFPGRFSGRQFSNSRSEMNVSTLELGDSALYLCASSLVPIEGRYTGELFFGEGSRLTVL.

This clonotype has ten or more counts. V usage is TRBV6-1 and J usage is TRBJ2-7, with D possibly matching TRBD1 (6 bases). This CDR3 comprises 14 residues. Trimming took 11 bases from V and 0 from J, leaving 17 bases between them. Germline values: CDR1 MNHNS, CDR2 SASEGT. The DNA of the CDR3 is TGTGCCGCTGCCGGACAGTCTGGCTCCTACGAGCAGTACGTC. Translated: CAAAGQSGSYEQYV.